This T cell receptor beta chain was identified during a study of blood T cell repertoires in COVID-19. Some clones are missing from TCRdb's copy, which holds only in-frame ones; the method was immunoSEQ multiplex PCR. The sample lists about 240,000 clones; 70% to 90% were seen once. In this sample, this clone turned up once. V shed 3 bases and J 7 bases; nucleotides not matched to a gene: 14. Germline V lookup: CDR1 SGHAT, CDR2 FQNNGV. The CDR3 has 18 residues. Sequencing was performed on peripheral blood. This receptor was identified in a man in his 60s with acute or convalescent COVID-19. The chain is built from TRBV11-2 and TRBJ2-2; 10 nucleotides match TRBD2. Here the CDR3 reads CASSLWWLAGAEGGELFF. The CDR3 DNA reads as TGTGCCAGCAGCTTGTGGTGGCTAGCGGGAGCTGAGGGCGGGGAGCTGTTTTTT.